This T cell receptor (beta chain) was retrieved from a study of T-cell reconstitution after alpha-beta-depleted transplantation in children. CDR3 length equals 14 residues. Germline V gene lookup returns CDR1 MGHRA and CDR2 YSYEKL. V dropped 1 base and J dropped 3 bases, with 9 bases sitting between them. The library targeted TCRbeta and was prepared with unique molecular identifiers. Each CDR3 protein is one row after TCRdb ran MiXCR on the PCR reads. The sample carries approximately 640,000 distinct CDR3 sequences, 16% recorded once. Sequenced material: PBMCs from the stem cell graft donor, taken from the stem cell graft. The receptor was isolated from a human donor who donated a stem cell graft to a child with acute myeloid leukemia. The V gene is TRBV4-1, the J gene TRBJ2-5, with D possibly matching TRBD1 (6 bases). Here the CDR3 DNA reads TGCGCCAGCAGCCAAGGGTCAGGGGAAGAGACCCAGTACTTC. Translation gives CASSQGSGEETQYF.